Sequencing of this T cell receptor (beta chain) was carried out in a study of T-cell memory formation after mild COVID-19. Findings and caveats of the study: Prior to infection, memory already included some responding clones, suggesting cross-reactive memory joined.

Employing constant-segment primers, 5'RACE generated TCR alpha and TCR beta cDNA libraries bearing sample barcodes and UMIs. Each CDR3 protein gets one entry after TCRdb re-called the 5' RACE reads with MiXCR. This table holds 250,000 or so distinct CDR3 sequences, roughly a tenth found once. This clonotype has a single count. What it binds is unknown. V was pared by 5 bases and J by 5 bases, with 15 bases between. The CDR3 is 14 amino acids. CDR1 is SEHNR and CDR2 is FQNEAQ in the germline V gene (reference sequence). The material sequenced was PBMCs or a T cell subset sorted from them (not recorded which). The chain is built from TRBV7-9 and TRBJ2-5; possibly TRBD2 for D (5 bases). This sequence originates from a man between 18 and 35 years old who had mild COVID-19 (a few samples of this study predate the infection). Cell type and time point are not known. The CDR3 bases are TGTGCCAGCAGCCTTACCACGGACTCGGAGACCCAGTACTTC. Translated, it gives CASSLTTDSETQYF.